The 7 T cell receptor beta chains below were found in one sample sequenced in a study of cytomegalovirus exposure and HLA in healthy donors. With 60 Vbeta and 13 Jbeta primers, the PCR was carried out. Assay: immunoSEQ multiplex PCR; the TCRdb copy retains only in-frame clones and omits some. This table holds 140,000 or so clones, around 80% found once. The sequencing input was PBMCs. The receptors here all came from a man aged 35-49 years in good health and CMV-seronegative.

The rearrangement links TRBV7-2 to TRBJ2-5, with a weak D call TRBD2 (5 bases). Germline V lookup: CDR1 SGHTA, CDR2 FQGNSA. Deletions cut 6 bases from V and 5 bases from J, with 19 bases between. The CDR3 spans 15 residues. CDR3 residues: CASSSPRAGGETQYF. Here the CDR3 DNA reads TGTGCCAGCAGTTCCCCGCGGGCCGGAGGCGAGACCCAGTACTTC. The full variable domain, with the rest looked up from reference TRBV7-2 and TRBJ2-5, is GAGVSQSPSNKVTEKGKDVELRCDPISGHTALYWYRQSLGQGLEFLIYFQGNSAPDKSGLPSDRFSAERTGGSVSTLTIQRTQQEDSAVYLCASSSPRAGGETQYFGPGTRLLVL.

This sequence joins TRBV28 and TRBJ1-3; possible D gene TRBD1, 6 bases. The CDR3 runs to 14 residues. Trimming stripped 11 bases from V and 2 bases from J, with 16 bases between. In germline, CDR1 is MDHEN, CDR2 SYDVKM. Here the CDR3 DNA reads TGTGCCCTTCCCCTTACAGGGCCTGGAAACACCATATATTTT. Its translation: CALPLTGPGNTIYF.

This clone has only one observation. The CDR3 DNA is TGTGTCAGAAGCTTACCCCGGGACAGGGGATGGGATACGCAGTATTTT. Its protein is CVRSLPRDRGWDTQYF. J is TRBJ2-3 and V is TRBV7-5; TRBD1, the table's D call, lacks a check against the DNA. TRBV7-5 is given as a pseudogene. This CDR3 spans 16 amino acids.

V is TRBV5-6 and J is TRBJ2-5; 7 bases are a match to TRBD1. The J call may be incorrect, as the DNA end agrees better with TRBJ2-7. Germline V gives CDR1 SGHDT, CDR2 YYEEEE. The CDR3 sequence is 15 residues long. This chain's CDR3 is CASSHGQEYSYEQYF. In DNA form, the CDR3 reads TGTGCCAGCAGCCACGGACAGGAATACTCCTACGAGCAGTACTTC.

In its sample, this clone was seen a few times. CDR3 in amino acids: CASSLVAGTSGGELFF. CDR3 bases: TGCGCCAGCAGCTTGGTGGCGGGGACTTCCGGCGGGGAGCTGTTTTTT. The chain joins TRBV5-1 to TRBJ2-2, with TRBD2 as a possible D gene (6 bases). Trimming left V 0 bases short and J 7 bases short, with 16 bases between. CDR3 length: 16 amino acids. Germline lookup yields CDR1 SGHRS and CDR2 YFSETQ.

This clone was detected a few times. Here the CDR3 DNA reads TGTGCCAGCAGCCGTTCCGTCGGGATCTCTGGAAACACCATATATTTT. This gives the protein CASSRSVGISGNTIYF. The V call is TRBV27, the J call TRBJ1-3, with no clear D. Trimming took 6 bases from V and 0 from J, leaving 15 bases between them. There are 16 residues in the CDR3. In germline, CDR1 is MNHEY, CDR2 SMNVEV (reference sequence).

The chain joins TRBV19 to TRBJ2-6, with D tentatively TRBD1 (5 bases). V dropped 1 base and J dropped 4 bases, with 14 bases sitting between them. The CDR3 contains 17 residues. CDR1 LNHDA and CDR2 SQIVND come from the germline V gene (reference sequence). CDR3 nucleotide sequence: TGTGCCAGTAGTATAGGGCCCCGACAGTCCGGGGCCAACGTCCTGACTTTC. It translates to CASSIGPRQSGANVLTF.